The text below deals with one T cell receptor beta chain. Its antigen is still unknown. This entry belongs to a study of shared clonotypes between healthy human individuals. Authors' processing steps: ImmunoSEQ supplied junction-only sequences lacking quality scores, so filtering was different. Libraries were prepared by immunoSEQ multiplex PCR; TCRdb keeps only in-frame clonotypes and omits some of them. The DNA was the basis for D and trimming; V, J and clone size are from that table. This sample carries about 600,000 clones, approximately 97% of them seen once, and the ten largest clones take 0.057%. All donors were healthy HIV-negative adults lacking recent acute infections or vaccinations. Splitting of CD4+ cells produced CD45RA+ naive and CD45RA-negative memory subsets. Study-wide results and caveats: It was anticipated that sequencing depth would influence how many clonotypes donors shared.

The origin of this receptor is a woman in her thirties in good health. The sequencing input was naive CD4+ T cells sorted from blood. Subset indicated: CD45RA+ positively selected.

CDR3 loop: CASRSGLNTEAFF. The CDR3 nucleotides are TGTGCCAGCAGGAGTGGGCTGAACACTGAAGCTTTCTTT. The rearrangement links TRBV6-1 to TRBJ1-1; D remains unclear. V was cut by 6 bases and J by 0 bases, with 8 bases left in between. The CDR3 has 13 residues. Germline values: CDR1 MNHNS, CDR2 SASEGT.